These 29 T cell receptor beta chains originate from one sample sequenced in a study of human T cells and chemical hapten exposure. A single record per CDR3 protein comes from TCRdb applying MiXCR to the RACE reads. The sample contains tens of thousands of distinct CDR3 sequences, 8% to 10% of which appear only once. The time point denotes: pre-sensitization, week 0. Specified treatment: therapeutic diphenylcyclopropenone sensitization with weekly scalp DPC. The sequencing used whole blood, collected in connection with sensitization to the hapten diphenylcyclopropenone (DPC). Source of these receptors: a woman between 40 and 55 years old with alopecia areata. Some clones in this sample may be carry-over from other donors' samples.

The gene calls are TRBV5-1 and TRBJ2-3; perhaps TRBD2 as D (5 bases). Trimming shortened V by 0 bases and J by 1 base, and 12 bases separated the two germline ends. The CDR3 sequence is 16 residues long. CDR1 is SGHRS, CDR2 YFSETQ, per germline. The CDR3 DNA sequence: TGCGCCAGCAGCTTGGGGGCAGGAGGTGGCACAGATACGCAGTATTTT. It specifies CASSLGAGGGTDTQYF.

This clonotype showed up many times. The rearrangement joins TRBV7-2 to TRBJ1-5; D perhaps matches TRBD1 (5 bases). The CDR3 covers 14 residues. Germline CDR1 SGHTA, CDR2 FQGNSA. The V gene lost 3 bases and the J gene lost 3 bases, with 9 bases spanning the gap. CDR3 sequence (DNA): TGTGCCAGCAGCTTTACAGGTCTCAATCAGCCCCAGCATTTT. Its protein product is CASSFTGLNQPQHF.

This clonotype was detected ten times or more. The CDR3 loop is CASSPPWAGRTYEQYF. CDR3 DNA: TGTGCCAGCAGTCCCCCTTGGGCAGGGCGTACCTACGAGCAGTACTTC. The chain couples TRBV28 to TRBJ2-7; D is possibly TRBD1 (5 bases). CDR3 size: 16 residues. With 5 bases removed from V and 2 bases from J, the gap between germline ends came to 19 bases. The V gene's germline CDR1 is MDHEN and CDR2 SYDVKM.

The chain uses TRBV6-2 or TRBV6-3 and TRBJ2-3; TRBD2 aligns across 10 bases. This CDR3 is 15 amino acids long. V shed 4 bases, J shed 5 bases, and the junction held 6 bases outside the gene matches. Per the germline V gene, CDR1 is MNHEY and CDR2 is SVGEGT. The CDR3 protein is CASSFLAGVRDTQYF. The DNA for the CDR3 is TGTGCCAGCAGTTTCCTAGCGGGGGTCAGAGATACGCAGTATTTT.

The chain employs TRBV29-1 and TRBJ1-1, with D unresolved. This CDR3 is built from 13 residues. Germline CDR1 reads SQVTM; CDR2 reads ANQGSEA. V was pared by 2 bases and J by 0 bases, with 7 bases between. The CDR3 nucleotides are TGCAGCGTTGAAAGCGAGATGAACACTGAAGCTTTCTTT. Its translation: CSVESEMNTEAFF.

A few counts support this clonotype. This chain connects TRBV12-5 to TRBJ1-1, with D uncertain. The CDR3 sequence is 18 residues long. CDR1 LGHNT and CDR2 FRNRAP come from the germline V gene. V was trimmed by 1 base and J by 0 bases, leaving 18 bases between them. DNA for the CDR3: TGTGCTAGTGGTTTGGCTACTCTCGGACGGACCATGAACACTGAAGCTTTCTTT. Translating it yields CASGLATLGRTMNTEAFF.

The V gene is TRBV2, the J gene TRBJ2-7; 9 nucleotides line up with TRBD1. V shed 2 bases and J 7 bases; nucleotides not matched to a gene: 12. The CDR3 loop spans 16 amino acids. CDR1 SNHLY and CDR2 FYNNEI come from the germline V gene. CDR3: CASSETRTGGRGEQYF. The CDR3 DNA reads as TGTGCCAGCAGTGAAACCCGCACAGGGGGCAGGGGAGAGCAGTACTTC.

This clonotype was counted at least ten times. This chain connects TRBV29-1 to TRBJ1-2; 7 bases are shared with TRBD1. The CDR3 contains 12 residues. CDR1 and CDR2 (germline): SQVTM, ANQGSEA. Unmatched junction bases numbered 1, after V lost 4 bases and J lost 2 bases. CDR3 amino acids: CSVGGQNYGYTF. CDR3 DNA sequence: TGCAGCGTTGGGGGACAGAACTATGGCTACACCTTC.

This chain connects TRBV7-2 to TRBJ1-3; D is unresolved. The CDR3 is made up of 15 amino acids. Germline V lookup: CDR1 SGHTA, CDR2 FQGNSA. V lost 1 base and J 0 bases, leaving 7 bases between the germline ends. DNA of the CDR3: TGTGCCAGCAGCTTAGACGCCGCCTCTGGAAACACCATATATTTT. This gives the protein CASSLDAASGNTIYF. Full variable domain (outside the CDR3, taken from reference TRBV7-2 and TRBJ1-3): GAGVSQSPSNKVTEKGKDVELRCDPISGHTALYWYRQSLGQGLEFLIYFQGNSAPDKSGLPSDRFSAERTGGSVSTLTIQRTQQEDSAVYLCASSLDAASGNTIYFGEGSWLTVV.

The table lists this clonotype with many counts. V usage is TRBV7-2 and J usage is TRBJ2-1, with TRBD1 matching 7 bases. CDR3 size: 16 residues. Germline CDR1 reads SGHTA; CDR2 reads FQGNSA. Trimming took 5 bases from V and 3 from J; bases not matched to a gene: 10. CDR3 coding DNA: TGTGCCAGCAGCACGGGACAGACTACTATCTACAATGAGCAGTTCTTC. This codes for CASSTGQTTIYNEQFF.

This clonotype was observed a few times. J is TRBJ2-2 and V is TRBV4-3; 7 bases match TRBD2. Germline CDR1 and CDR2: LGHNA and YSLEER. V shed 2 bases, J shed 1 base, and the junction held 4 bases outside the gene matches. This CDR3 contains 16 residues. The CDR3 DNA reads TGCGCCAGCAGCCAATTGGTAGCGGGGAACACCGGGGAGCTGTTTTTT. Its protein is CASSQLVAGNTGELFF.

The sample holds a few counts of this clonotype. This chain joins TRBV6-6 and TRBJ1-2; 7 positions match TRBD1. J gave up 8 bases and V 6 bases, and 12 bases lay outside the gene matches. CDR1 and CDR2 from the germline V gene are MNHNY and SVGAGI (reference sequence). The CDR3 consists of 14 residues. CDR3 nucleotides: TGTGCCAGCAGGAAAGGGGGGGACAGAGAGGGCTACACCTTC. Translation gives CASRKGGDREGYTF.

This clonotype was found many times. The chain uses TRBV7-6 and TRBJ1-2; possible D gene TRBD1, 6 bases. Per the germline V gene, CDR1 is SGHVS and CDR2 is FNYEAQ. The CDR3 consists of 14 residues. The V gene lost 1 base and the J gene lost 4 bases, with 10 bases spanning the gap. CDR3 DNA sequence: TGTGCCAGCAGCTTAGAAAGGGGGTCCTATGGCTACACCTTC. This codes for CASSLERGSYGYTF. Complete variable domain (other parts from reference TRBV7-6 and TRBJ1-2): GAGVSQSPRYKVTKRGQDVALRCDPISGHVSLYWYRQALGQGPEFLTYFNYEAQQDKSGLPNDRFSAERPEGSISTLTIQRTEQRDSAMYRCASSLERGSYGYTFGSGTRLTVV.

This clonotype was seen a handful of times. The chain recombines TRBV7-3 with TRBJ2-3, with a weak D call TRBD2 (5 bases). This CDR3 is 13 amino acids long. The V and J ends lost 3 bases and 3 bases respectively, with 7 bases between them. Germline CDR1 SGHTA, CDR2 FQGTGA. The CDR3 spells CASSFGETDTQYF. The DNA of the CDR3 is TGTGCCAGCAGCTTCGGGGAGACAGATACGCAGTATTTT.

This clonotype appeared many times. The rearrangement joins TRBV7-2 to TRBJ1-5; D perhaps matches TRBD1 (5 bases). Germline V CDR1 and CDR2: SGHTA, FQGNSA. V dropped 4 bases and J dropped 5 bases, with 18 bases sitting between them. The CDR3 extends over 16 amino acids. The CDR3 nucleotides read TGTGCCAGCAGCTCGTATAATCAAGGGGCTGATCAGCCCCAGCATTTT. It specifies CASSSYNQGADQPQHF.

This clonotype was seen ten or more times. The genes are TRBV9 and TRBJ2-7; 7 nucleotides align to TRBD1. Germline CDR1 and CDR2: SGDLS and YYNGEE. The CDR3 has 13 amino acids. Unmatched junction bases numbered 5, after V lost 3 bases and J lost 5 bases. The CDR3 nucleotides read TGTGCCAGCAGCGCCCGAACAGGGGACGAGCAGTACTTC. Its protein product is CASSARTGDEQYF.

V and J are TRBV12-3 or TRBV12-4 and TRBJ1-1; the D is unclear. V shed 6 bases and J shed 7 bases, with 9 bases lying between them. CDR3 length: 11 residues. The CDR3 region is CASSSMSEAFF. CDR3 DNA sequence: TGTGCCAGCAGCTCCATGAGTGAAGCTTTCTTT.

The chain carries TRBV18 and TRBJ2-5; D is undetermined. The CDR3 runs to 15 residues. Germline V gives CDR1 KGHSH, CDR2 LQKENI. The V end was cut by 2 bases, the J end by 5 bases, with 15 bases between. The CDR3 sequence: CASSPSYSRTETQYF. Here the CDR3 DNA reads TGTGCCAGCTCACCAAGTTACAGTAGGACCGAGACCCAGTACTTC. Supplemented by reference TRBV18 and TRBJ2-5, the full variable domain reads NAGVMQNPRHLVRRRGQEARLRCSPMKGHSHVYWYRQLPEEGLKFMVYLQKENIIDESGMPKERFSAEFPKEGPSILRIQQVVRGDSAAYFCASSPSYSRTETQYFGPGTRLLVL.

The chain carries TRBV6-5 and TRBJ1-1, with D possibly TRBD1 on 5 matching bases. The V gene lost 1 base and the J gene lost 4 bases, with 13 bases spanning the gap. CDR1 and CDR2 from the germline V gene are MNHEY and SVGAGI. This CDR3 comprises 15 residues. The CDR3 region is CASSYYGGSGTEAFF. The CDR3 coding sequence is TGTGCCAGCAGTTACTACGGGGGATCTGGCACTGAAGCTTTCTTT.

Written as DNA, the CDR3 is TGTGCCAGCAGCCGGGCGGGGACTGAAGCTTTCTTT. Its translation: CASSRAGTEAFF. The chain uses TRBV3-1 and TRBJ1-1; D gene ambiguous. The CDR3 covers 12 residues. Trimming took 4 bases from V and 5 from J, leaving 8 bases between them. CDR1 and CDR2 from the germline V gene are LGHDT and YNNKEL (reference sequence).

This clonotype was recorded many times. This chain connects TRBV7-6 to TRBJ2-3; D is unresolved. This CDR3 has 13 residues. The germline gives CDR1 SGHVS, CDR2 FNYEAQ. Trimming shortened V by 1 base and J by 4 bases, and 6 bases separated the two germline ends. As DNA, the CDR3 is TGTGCCAGCAGCTTAGTACCCTCAGATACGCAGTATTTT. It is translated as CASSLVPSDTQYF.

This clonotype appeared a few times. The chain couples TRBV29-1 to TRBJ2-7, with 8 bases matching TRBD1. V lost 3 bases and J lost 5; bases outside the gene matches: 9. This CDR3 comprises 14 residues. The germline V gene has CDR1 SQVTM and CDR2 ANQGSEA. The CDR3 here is CSVEAGGASHEQYF. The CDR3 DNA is TGCAGCGTTGAGGCAGGGGGCGCTTCCCACGAGCAGTACTTC.

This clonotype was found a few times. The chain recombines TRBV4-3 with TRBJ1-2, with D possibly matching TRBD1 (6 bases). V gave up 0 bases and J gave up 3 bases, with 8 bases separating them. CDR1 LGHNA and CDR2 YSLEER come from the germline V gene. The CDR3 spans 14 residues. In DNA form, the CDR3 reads TGCGCCAGCAGCCAAGACAGGGGTTACTATGGCTACACCTTC. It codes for CASSQDRGYYGYTF.

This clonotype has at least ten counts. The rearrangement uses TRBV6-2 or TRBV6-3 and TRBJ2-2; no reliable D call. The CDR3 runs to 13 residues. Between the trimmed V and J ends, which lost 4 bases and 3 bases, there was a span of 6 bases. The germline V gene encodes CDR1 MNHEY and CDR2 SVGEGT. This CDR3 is CASSFQYTGELFF. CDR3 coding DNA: TGTGCCAGCAGTTTTCAATACACCGGGGAGCTGTTTTTT.

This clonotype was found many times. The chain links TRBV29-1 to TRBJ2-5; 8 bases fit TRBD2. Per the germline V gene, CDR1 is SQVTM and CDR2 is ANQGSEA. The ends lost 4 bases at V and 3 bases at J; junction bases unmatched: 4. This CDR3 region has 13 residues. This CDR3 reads CSVASSGEETQYF. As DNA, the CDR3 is TGCAGCGTTGCCAGTAGCGGGGAAGAGACCCAGTACTTC.

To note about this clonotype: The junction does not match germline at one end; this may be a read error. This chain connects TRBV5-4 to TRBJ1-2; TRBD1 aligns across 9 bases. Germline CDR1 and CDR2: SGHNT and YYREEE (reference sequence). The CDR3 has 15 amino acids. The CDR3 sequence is CVSSAGTGKGYGYTF. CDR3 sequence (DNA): TGTGTCAGCAGCGCCGGGACAGGGAAAGGCTATGGCTACACCTTC.

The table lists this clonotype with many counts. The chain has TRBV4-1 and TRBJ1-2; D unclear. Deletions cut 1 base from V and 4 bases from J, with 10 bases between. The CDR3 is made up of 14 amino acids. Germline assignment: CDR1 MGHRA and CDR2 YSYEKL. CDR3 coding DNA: TGCGCCAGCAGCCAAGCTTTAAGCTTCTATGGCTACACCTTC. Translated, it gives CASSQALSFYGYTF.

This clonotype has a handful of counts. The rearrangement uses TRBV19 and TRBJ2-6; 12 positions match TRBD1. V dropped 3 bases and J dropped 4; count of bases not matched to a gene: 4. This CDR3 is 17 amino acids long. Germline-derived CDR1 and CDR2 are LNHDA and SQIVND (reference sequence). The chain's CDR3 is CASSMGTGGSGANVLTF. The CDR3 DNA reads TGTGCCAGTAGTATGGGGACAGGGGGCTCCGGGGCCAACGTCCTGACTTTC.

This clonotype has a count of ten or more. In DNA, the CDR3 is TGTGCCACTGCGTCTGGGACCCAGTACTTC. Its protein product is CATASGTQYF. This chain joins TRBV7-9 and TRBJ2-5; D gene uncertain. CDR3 size: 10 residues. Germline lookup yields CDR1 SEHNR and CDR2 FQNEAQ (reference sequence). Trimming took 10 bases from V and 7 from J, leaving 10 bases between them.